A single sample gave rise to the 20 T cell receptor beta chains below, sequenced in a study of T cell repertoires in cytomegalovirus infection (dated by TCRdb to about 2019). Sequencer: Illumina HiSeq 1500. TCRdb applied fastp at Q25 and MiXCR to the public reads, then kept only in-frame beta chains. Merged by CDR3 protein, the rows form single entries marked with the most common genes and DNA. In all, the sample holds about a million distinct CDR3 sequences, and roughly 30% of those were seen once. The biggest ten clones account for over 11% of the sample. The intended sense of this specimen's treatment or condition label: in vitro stimulation with specific CMV peptide epitopes to enrich CMV-specific T cells. The antigens of these receptors remain unknown. Sequences were derived from cultured CD8+ T cells from PBMCs, sampled from culture after CMV antigen stimulation. All receptors come from a human donor in good health (CMV status not recorded). Some clones in this sample may be carry-over from other donors' samples.

The chain joins TRBV6-8 to TRBJ2-3, with 10 bases fitting TRBD2. The V gene end was trimmed by 0 bases and the J gene end by 5 bases; junction bases not matched to a gene: 5. CDR3 length equals 16 residues. Germline values: CDR1 MNHGY, CDR2 SAAAGT. CDR3 amino acids: CASSYSVAGGLDTQYF. CDR3 DNA sequence: TGTGCCAGCAGTTACTCCGTAGCGGGGGGCCTAGATACGCAGTATTTT.

This clonotype was seen more than once but under ten times. The chain recombines TRBV5-4 with TRBJ2-1, with 9 bases fitting TRBD2. The CDR3 length is 15 residues. Looked up from germline, CDR1 is SGHNT and CDR2 is YYREEE (reference sequence). V shed 1 base, J shed 6 bases, and the junction held 5 bases outside the gene matches. The CDR3 protein is CASSLMAGGLNEQFF. The CDR3 DNA reads TGTGCCAGCAGCTTGATGGCGGGGGGGCTCAATGAGCAGTTCTTC.

The chain is built from TRBV29-1 and TRBJ1-3; 9 bases match TRBD1. There are 14 residues in the CDR3. Germline-derived CDR1 and CDR2 are SQVTM and ANQGSEA. The ends lost 3 bases at V and 1 base at J; junction bases unmatched: 1. CDR3: CSVDDRGSGNTIYF. CDR3 bases: TGCAGCGTTGACGACAGGGGGTCTGGAAACACCATATATTTT. Supplemented by reference TRBV29-1 and TRBJ1-3, the full variable domain reads SAVISQKPSRDICQRGTSLTIQCQVDSQVTMMFWYRQQPGQSLTLIATANQGSEATYESGFVIDKFPISRPNLTFSTLTVSNMSPEDSSIYLCSVDDRGSGNTIYFGEGSWLTVV.

This clonotype was found once. The V gene is TRBV18, the J gene TRBJ2-7; 12 bases fit TRBD2. In germline, CDR1 is KGHSH, CDR2 LQKENI. V dropped 6 bases and J dropped 4; count of bases not matched to a gene: 4. This CDR3 is 14 amino acids long. The CDR3 loop reads CASSWTSGAYEQYV. The CDR3 DNA reads as TGTGCCAGCTCCTGGACTAGCGGGGCTTACGAGCAGTACGTC.

This clonotype was picked up a small number of times. This chain uses TRBV5-6 with TRBJ2-7, with a tentative D call TRBD1 (5 bases). The germline CDR1 and CDR2 sequences are SGHDT and YYEEEE. This CDR3 comprises 14 residues. V lost 2 bases, J lost 2 bases, and 11 bases lay in between. CDR3 residues: CASSFSTGAYEQYF. CDR3 bases: TGTGCCAGCAGCTTTTCAACAGGAGCCTACGAGCAGTACTTC.

J is TRBJ2-2 and V is TRBV6-8; 12 nucleotides match TRBD2. J was trimmed by 5 bases and V by 8 bases; bases with no gene match: 21. CDR3 length: 20 amino acids. Germline-derived CDR1 and CDR2 are MNHGY and SAAAGT. CDR3 residues: CASLSTAASGGAKRTGELFF. The CDR3 DNA follows: TGTGCCAGCCTCAGTACTGCGGCTAGCGGGGGGGCCAAAAGAACCGGGGAGCTGTTTTTT.

The chain uses TRBV20-1 and TRBJ2-7; 8 bases agree with TRBD1. The CDR3 spans 12 residues. V lost 3 bases, J lost 2 bases, and 0 bases stayed unmatched. The germline V gene has CDR1 DFQATT and CDR2 SNEGSKA (reference sequence). The CDR3 DNA follows: TGCAGTGCTAGGGGACAGGCCTACGAGCAGTACTTC. This gives the protein CSARGQAYEQYF.

On this clonotype itself: Possible read error: a much larger clone is one base away. CDR3 sequence reads: CVSSFGHRTEAFF. In nucleotides, the CDR3 is TGTGTCAGCAGCTTTGGACACAGGACTGAAGCTTTCTTT. The chain employs TRBV7-4 and TRBJ1-1; maybe TRBD1 (5 bases). CDR3 size: 13 residues. From germline, CDR1 is SGHVT and CDR2 SQSDAQ.

This clonotype was seen at least ten times. The CDR3 DNA sequence: TGTGCCAGCAGCTACCTGGAGGGCACAGATACGCAGTATTTT. Its translation: CASSYLEGTDTQYF. J is TRBJ2-3 and V is TRBV7-2; possibly TRBD2 for D (5 bases). Trimming cost V 4 bases and J 1 base, with 9 bases left between them. The CDR3 contains 14 residues. Germline loops: CDR1 SGHTA, CDR2 FQGNSA.

About this clonotype: Its ends do not fully match the called genes, so a read error is possible. The chain has TRBV6-1 and TRBJ1-2; 9 nucleotides align to TRBD1. The CDR3 contains 13 residues. Germline CDR1 reads MNHNS; CDR2 reads SASEGT. The CDR3 coding sequence is TGTGCCATCGACCCGCGCCGGACAGGGGCCGCTCACTTC. As protein: CAIDPRRTGAAHF.

This clonotype has a count of ten or more. The V and J genes are TRBV27 and TRBJ2-3, with D tentatively TRBD2 (6 bases). CDR3 length equals 13 residues. CDR1 is MNHEY, CDR2 SMNVEV, per germline (reference sequence). Trimming took 6 bases from V and 1 from J, leaving 8 bases between them. DNA for the CDR3: TGTGCCAGCAGCCCGGGGGGCACAGATACGCAGTATTTT. Protein sequence: CASSPGGTDTQYF.

This chain connects TRBV5-1 to TRBJ2-2, with D possibly matching TRBD1 (6 bases). V dropped 0 bases and J dropped 7 bases, with 10 bases sitting between them. CDR1 and CDR2 (germline): SGHRS, YFSETQ. CDR3 length: 14 amino acids. The CDR3 DNA follows: TGCGCCAGCAGCTTGGCAGGGGAAGGCGGGGAGCTGTTTTTT. Translated: CASSLAGEGGELFF.

The chain carries TRBV19 and TRBJ1-6; D unclear. CDR1 and CDR2 (germline): LNHDA, SQIVND (reference sequence). The length of the CDR3 is 13 residues. Trimming cost V 7 bases and J 14 bases, with 18 bases left between them. CDR3 in amino acids: CASKGQWIGALHF. The CDR3, as DNA: TGTGCCAGTAAGGGCCAGTGGATTGGAGCCCTCCACTTT.

This clonotype was recorded many times. This sequence joins TRBV6-1 and TRBJ1-5; 8 bases are a match to TRBD1. CDR1 MNHNS and CDR2 SASEGT come from the germline V gene. The CDR3 extends over 20 amino acids. Trimming at V came to 2 bases and at J to 5 bases, leaving 20 bases not matched to a gene. In nucleotides, the CDR3 is TGTGCCAGCAGTGAAAGGGACAGGAGTTATAGCCGGGTGTCGTATCAGCCCCAGCATTTT. Encoded protein: CASSERDRSYSRVSYQPQHF.

The chain joins TRBV12-3 or TRBV12-4 to TRBJ2-3, with D perhaps TRBD2 (6 bases). V was shortened by 6 bases and J by 4 bases, with 14 bases between the two germline ends. This CDR3 spans 14 amino acids. The CDR3 sequence is CASSRTTRADTQYF. The CDR3 nucleotides read TGTGCCAGCAGCCGGACTACTAGAGCAGATACGCAGTATTTT.

This clonotype was observed a handful of times. The chain employs TRBV12-3 or TRBV12-4 and TRBJ1-2, with D possibly matching TRBD1 (6 bases). V lost 11 bases and J 2 bases, leaving 15 bases between the germline ends. The CDR3 is 13 amino acids. DNA of the CDR3: TGTGCCGTACAAACAGGGTCCAACTATGGCTACACCTTC. Protein product: CAVQTGSNYGYTF.

The chain carries TRBV5-1 and TRBJ2-3; D is unresolved. V was trimmed by 4 bases and J by 5 bases, leaving 11 bases between them. CDR3 size: 13 residues. Germline values: CDR1 SGHRS, CDR2 YFSETQ. The CDR3 DNA sequence: TGCGCCAGCAGCCTTCGCCTGGAAGATACGCAGTATTTT. Protein: CASSLRLEDTQYF.

This clonotype was detected ten times or more. The J gene is TRBJ2-5, the V gene TRBV7-8; TRBD1 is a possible D gene (5 bases). The CDR3 extends over 12 amino acids. The germline gives CDR1 SGHVS, CDR2 FQNEAQ. The V gene lost 5 bases and the J gene lost 5 bases, with 9 bases spanning the gap. The CDR3 DNA reads TGTGCCAGCAGCCGGCCAGGGGAGACCCAGTACTTC. Encoded protein: CASSRPGETQYF.

The chain uses TRBV10-1 and TRBJ1-1; TRBD1 is a possible D gene (5 bases). CDR3 length: 14 residues. Germline V gene lookup returns CDR1 WNHNN and CDR2 SYGVQD (reference sequence). V dropped 2 bases and J dropped 1 base, with 8 bases sitting between them. The CDR3 reads CASSEPGPNTEAFF. CDR3 nucleotides: TGCGCCAGCAGTGAGCCGGGACCGAACACTGAAGCTTTCTTT.

This clonotype was detected a few times. The chain carries TRBV27 and TRBJ1-5, with no clear D. The CDR3 is made up of 13 amino acids. The V gene lost 0 bases and the J gene lost 7 bases, with 7 bases spanning the gap. Germline loops: CDR1 MNHEY, CDR2 SMNVEV (reference sequence). CDR3 nucleotides: TGTGCCAGCAGTTTATCAATAGGGCAGCCCCAGCATTTT. Residues: CASSLSIGQPQHF.